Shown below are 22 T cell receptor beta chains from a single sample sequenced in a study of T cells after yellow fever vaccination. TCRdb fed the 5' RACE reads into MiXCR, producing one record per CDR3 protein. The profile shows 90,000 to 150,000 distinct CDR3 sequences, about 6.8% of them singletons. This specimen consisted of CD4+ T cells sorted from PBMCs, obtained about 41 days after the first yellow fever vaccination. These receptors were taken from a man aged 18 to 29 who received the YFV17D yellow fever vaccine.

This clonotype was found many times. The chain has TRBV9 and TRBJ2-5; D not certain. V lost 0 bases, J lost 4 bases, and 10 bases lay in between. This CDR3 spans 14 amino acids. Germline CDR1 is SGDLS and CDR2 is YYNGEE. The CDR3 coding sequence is TGTGCCAGCAGCGTAGGTAGTAGCATAGAGACCCAGTACTTC. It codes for CASSVGSSIETQYF.

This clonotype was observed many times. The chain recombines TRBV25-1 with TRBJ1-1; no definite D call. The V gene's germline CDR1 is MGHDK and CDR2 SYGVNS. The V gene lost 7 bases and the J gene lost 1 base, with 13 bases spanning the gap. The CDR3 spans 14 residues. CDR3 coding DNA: TGTGCCAGCACTCGCGCCCCGGAGAACACTGAAGCTTTCTTT. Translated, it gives CASTRAPENTEAFF. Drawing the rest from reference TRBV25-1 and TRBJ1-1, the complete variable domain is EADIYQTPRYLVIGTGKKITLECSQTMGHDKMYWYQQDPGMELHLIHYSYGVNSTEKGDLSSESTVSRIRTEHFPLTLESARPSHTSQYLCASTRAPENTEAFFGQGTRLTVV.

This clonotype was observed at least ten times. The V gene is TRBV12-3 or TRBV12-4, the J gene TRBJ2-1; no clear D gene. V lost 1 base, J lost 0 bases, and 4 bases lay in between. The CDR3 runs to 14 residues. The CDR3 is CASSLEGSYNEQFF. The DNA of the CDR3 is TGTGCCAGCAGTTTAGAGGGCTCCTACAATGAGCAGTTCTTC.

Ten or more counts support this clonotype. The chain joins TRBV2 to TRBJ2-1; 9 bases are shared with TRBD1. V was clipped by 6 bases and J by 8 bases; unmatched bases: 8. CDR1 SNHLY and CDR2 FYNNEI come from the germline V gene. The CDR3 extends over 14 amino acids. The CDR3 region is CASRGDRVMHEQFF. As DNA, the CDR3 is TGTGCCAGCAGGGGGGACAGGGTCATGCATGAGCAGTTCTTC. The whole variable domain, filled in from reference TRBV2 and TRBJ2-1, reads EPEVTQTPSHQVTQMGQEVILRCVPISNHLYFYWYRQILGQKVEFLVSFYNNEISEKSEIFDDQFSVERPDGSNFTLKIRSTKLEDSAMYFCASRGDRVMHEQFFGPGTRLTVL.

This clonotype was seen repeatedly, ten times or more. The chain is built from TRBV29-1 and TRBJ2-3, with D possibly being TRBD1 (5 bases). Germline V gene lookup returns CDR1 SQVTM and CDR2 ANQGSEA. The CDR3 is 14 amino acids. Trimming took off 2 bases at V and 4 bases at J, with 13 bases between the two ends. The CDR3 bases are TGCAGCGTTGAACAGGTGGGGCCATCAGATACGCAGTATTTT. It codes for CSVEQVGPSDTQYF.

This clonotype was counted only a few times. The CDR3 is CASSPARYTEAFF. The CDR3 DNA sequence: TGTGCCAGCTCCCCCGCCCGGTACACTGAAGCTTTCTTT. The rearrangement uses TRBV18 and TRBJ1-1; D remains unclear. CDR3 length: 13 amino acids. V lost 6 bases, J lost 3 bases, and 11 bases lay in between. CDR1 and CDR2 (germline): KGHSH, LQKENI.

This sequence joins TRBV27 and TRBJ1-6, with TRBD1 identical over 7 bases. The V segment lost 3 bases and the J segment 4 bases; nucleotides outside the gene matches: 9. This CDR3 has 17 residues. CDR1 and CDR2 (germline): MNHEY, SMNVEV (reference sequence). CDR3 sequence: CASSFGNRGRYNSPLHF. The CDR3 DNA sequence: TGTGCCAGCAGTTTCGGAAACAGGGGAAGGTATAATTCACCCCTCCACTTT.

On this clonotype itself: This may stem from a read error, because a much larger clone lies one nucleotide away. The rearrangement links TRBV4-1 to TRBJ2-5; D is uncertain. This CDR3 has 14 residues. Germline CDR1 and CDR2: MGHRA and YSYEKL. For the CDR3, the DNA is TGCGCCAGCAGCCCCCGAGGCCACCATGAGACCCAGTACTTC. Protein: CASSPRGHHETQYF.

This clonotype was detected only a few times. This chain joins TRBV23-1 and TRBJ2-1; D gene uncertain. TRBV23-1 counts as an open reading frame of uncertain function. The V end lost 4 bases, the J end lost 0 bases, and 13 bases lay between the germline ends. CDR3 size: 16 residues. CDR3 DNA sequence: TGCGCCAGCAGTCCCAGACCGAAACGCTCCTACAATGAGCAGTTCTTC. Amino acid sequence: CASSPRPKRSYNEQFF.

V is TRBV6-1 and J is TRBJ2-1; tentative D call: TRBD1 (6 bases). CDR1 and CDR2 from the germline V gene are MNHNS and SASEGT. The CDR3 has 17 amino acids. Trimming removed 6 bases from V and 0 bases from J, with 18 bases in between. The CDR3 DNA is TGTGCCAGCAGACAGAATAAAGGGACATTCTCCTACAATGAGCAGTTCTTC. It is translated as CASRQNKGTFSYNEQFF.

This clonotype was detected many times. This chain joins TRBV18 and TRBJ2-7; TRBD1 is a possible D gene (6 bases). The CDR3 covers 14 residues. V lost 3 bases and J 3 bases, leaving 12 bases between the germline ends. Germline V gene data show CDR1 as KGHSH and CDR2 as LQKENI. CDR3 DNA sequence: TGTGCCAGCTCACCTCTACAGGGATTCTACGAGCAGTACGTC. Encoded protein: CASSPLQGFYEQYV.

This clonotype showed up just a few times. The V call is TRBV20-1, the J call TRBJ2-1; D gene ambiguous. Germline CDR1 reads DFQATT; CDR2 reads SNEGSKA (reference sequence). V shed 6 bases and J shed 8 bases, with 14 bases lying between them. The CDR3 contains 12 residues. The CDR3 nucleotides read TGCAGTGCCCGTAACGATGGATATGAGCAGTTCTTC. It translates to CSARNDGYEQFF.

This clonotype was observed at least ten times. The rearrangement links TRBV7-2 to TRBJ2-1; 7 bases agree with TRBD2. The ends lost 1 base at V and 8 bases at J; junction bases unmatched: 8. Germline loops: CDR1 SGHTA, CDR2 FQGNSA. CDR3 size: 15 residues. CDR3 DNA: TGTGCCAGCAGCTTAGGACCTGACGGGGGGTATGAGCAGTTCTTC. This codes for CASSLGPDGGYEQFF.

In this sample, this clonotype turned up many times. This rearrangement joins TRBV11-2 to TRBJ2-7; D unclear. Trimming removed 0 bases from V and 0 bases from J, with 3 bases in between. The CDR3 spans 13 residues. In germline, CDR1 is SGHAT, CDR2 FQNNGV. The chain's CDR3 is CASSLEFSYEQYV. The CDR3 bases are TGTGCCAGCAGCTTAGAATTCTCCTACGAGCAGTACGTC.

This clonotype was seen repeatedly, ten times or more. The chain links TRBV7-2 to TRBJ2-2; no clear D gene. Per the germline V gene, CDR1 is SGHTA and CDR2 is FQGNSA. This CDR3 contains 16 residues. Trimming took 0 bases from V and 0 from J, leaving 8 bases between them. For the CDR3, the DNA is TGTGCCAGCAGCTTAGCGCCGCAGACGAACACCGGGGAGCTGTTTTTT. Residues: CASSLAPQTNTGELFF.

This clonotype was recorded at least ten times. This chain's CDR3 is CASSPAGGPEDTQYF. The CDR3 DNA follows: TGCGCCAGCAGCCCCGCCGGGGGGCCGGAAGATACGCAGTATTTT. The chain is built from TRBV5-1 and TRBJ2-3; weak D call: TRBD2 (7 bases). Trimming cost V 4 bases and J 5 bases, with 17 bases left between them. In germline, CDR1 is SGHRS, CDR2 YFSETQ. This CDR3 is built from 15 residues.

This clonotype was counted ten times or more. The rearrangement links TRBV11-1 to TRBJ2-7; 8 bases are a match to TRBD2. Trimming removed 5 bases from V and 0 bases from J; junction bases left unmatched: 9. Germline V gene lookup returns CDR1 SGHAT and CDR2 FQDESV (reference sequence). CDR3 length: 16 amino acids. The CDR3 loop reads CASSPRGGGPSYEQYF. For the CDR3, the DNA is TGTGCCAGCAGCCCCCGGGGCGGGGGGCCCTCCTACGAGCAGTACTTC.

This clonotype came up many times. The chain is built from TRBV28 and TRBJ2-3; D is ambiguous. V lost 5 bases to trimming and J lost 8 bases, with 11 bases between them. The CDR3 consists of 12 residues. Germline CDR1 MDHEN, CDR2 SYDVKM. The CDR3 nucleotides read TGTGCCAGCAGTGGCCCTATAGTTACGCAGTATTTT. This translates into CASSGPIVTQYF.

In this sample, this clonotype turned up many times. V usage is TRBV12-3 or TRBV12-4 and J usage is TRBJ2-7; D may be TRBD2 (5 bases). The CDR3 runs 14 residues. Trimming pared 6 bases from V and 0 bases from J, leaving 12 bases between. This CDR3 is CASSPRLNSYEQYF. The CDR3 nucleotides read TGTGCCAGCAGCCCCCGACTAAACTCCTACGAGCAGTACTTC.

Here the CDR3 reads CASSMGQPRGYTF. In DNA, the CDR3 is TGTGCCAGTAGTATGGGACAGCCTCGAGGCTACACCTTC. The rearrangement uses TRBV19 and TRBJ1-2, with 7 bases lining up with TRBD1. J gave up 8 bases and V 3 bases, and 6 bases lay outside the gene matches. This CDR3 region has 13 residues. Germline V lookup: CDR1 LNHDA, CDR2 SQIVND (reference sequence).

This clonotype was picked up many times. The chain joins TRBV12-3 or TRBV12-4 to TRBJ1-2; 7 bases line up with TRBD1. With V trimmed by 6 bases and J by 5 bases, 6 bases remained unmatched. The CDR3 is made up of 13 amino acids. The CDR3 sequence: CASRYRGEYGYTF. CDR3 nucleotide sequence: TGTGCCAGCAGGTACAGGGGAGAGTATGGCTACACCTTC.

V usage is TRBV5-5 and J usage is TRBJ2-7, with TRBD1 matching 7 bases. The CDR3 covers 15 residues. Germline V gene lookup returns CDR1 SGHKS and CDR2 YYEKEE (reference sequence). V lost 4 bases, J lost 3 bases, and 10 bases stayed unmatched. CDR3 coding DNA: TGTGCCAGCAGCCTTTCCGGGACAGACTTCTACGAGCAGTACTTC. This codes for CASSLSGTDFYEQYF.